This T cell receptor (beta chain) stems from a study of T-cell reconstitution after alpha-beta-depleted transplantation in children. This sample's TCRbeta library carried unique molecular identifier barcodes. TCRdb re-called the PCR reads through MiXCR, storing one row per CDR3 protein. There are some 440,000 distinct CDR3 sequences in the sample; 15% to 20% occur only once, and roughly 27% lies in the top ten. This clonotype was seen a few times. The antigen is undetermined. General observations from the study: About two months after transplant, alpha-beta T cells reportedly came from several hundred expanded graft clones. The main origin of T-cell counts and diversity one year after transplant was newly produced T cells.

The CDR3 contains 12 residues. Trimming removed 0 bases from V and 7 bases from J, with 9 bases in between. Germline V gene lookup returns CDR1 SQVTM and CDR2 ANQGSEA. This rearrangement joins TRBV29-1 to TRBJ1-1; D is ambiguous. This TCR was recovered from a boy under two years old who had a stem cell transplant for Wiskott-Aldrich syndrome, so the T cells may come from the graft donor. This sample comprised PBMCs, mostly from graft donor cells, obtained 360 days after TCRalphabeta/CD19-depleted stem cell transplant. The CDR3 sequence is CSVEDPGVEAFF. In DNA, the CDR3 is TGCAGCGTTGAAGATCCGGGAGTTGAAGCTTTCTTT.